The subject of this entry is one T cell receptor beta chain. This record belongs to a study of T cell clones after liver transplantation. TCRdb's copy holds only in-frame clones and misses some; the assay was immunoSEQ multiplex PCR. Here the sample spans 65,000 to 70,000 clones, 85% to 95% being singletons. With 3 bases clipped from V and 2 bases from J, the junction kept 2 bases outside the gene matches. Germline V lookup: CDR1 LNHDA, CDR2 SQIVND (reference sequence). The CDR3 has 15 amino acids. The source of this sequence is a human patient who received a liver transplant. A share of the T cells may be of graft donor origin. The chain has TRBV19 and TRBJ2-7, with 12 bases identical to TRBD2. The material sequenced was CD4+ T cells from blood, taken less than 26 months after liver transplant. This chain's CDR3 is CASSIGLAGTYEQYF. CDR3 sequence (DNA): TGTGCCAGTAGTATCGGACTAGCGGGGACCTACGAGCAGTACTTC.